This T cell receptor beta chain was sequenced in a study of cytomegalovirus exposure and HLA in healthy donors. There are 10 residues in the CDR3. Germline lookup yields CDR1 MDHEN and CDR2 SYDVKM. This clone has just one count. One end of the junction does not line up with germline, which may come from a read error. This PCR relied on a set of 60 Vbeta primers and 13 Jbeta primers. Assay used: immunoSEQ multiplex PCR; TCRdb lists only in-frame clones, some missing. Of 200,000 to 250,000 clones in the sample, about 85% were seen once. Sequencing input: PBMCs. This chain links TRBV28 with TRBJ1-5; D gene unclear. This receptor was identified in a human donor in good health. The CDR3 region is CASSSQPQHF. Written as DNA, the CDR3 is TGTGCCAGCAGCAGTCAGCCCCAGCATTTT.